This section outlines one T cell receptor beta chain sequence together with its context. Its antigen is currently unknown. The sample is drawn from a study of T cell responses to AZD1222 COVID-19 vaccine. The study's findings and limits: Across spike, vaccine-associated CD4 TCRs were found, dominant at 160-218 and 743-854. Among those given AZD1222, only six were seropositive at baseline.

The CDR3 length is 16 residues. Germline V gives CDR1 SGHRS, CDR2 YFSETQ. The junction had 7 bases not matched to a gene; V was cut back by 0 bases and J by 4 bases. Assay: immunoSEQ multiplex PCR; the TCRdb copy retains only in-frame clones and omits some. There are about 150,000 clones in the sample; more than 85% occur only once, and about 1.3% lies in the top ten. This sequence joins TRBV5-1 and TRBJ2-5, with TRBD2 matching over 9 bases. The receptor was derived from an adult in good health. This specimen consisted of peripheral blood, obtained on day 0 of AZD1222 vaccination. The CDR3 sequence is CASSLVTSGMGETQYF. CDR3 in DNA: TGCGCCAGCAGCTTGGTGACTAGCGGTATGGGAGAGACCCAGTACTTC.